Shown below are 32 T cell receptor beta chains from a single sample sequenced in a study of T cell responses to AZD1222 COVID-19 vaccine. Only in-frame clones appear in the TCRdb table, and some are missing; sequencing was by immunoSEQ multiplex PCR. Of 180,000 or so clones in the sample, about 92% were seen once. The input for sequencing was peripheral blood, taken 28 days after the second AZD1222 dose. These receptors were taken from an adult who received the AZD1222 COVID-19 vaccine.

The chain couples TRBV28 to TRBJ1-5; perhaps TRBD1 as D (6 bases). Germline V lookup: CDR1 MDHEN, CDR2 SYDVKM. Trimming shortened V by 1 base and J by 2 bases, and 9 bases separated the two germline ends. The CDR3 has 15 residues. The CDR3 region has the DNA TGTGCCAGCAGTTTATCAGGGGCGGGCAATCAGCCCCAGCATTTT. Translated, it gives CASSLSGAGNQPQHF.

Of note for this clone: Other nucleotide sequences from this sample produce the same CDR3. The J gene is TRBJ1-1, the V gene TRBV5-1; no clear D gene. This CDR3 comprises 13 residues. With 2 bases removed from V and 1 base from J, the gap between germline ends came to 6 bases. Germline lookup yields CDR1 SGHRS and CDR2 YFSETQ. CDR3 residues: CASSFSENTEAFF. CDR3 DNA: TGCGCCAGCAGCTTTTCCGAGAACACTGAAGCTTTCTTT.

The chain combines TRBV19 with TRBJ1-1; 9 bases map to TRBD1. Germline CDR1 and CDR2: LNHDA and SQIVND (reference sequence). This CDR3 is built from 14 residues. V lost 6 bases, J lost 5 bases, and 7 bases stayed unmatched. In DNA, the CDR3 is TGTGCCAGTAGCGGACAGGGGATGAGGACTGAAGCTTTCTTT. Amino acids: CASSGQGMRTEAFF.

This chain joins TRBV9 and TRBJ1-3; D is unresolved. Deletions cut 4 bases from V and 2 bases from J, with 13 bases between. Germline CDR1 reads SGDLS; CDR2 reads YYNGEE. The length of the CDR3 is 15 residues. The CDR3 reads CASSPEVGPGNTIYF. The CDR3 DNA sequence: TGTGCCAGCAGCCCGGAGGTCGGCCCTGGAAACACCATATATTTT.

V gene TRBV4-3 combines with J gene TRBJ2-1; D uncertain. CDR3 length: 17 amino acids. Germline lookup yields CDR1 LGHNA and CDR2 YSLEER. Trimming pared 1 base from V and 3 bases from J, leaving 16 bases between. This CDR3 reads CASSQGRTYVGYNEQFF. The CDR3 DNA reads TGCGCCAGCAGCCAAGGCAGAACGTACGTAGGCTACAATGAGCAGTTCTTC.

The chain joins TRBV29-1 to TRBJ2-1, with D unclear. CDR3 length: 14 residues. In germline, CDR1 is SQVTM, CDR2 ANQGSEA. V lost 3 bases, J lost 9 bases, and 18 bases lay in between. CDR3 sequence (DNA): TGCAGCGTTGATTTGTCGGGCGCTCTAGGTGAGCAGTTCTTC. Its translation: CSVDLSGALGEQFF.

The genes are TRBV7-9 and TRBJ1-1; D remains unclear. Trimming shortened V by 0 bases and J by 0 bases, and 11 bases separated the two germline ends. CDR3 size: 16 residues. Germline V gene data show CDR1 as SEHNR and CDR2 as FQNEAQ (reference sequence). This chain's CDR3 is CASSLALAGMNTEAFF. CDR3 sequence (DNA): TGTGCCAGCAGCTTAGCTTTGGCGGGGATGAACACTGAAGCTTTCTTT.

CDR3 loop: CASSPTQGSGSPLHF. CDR3 sequence (DNA): TGTGCCAGTAGTCCAACACAGGGCAGCGGGTCACCCCTCCACTTT. The chain combines TRBV19 with TRBJ1-6, with D maybe TRBD1 (6 bases). Germline lookup yields CDR1 LNHDA and CDR2 SQIVND (reference sequence). Trimming shortened V by 5 bases and J by 10 bases, and 18 bases separated the two germline ends. CDR3 length equals 15 residues.

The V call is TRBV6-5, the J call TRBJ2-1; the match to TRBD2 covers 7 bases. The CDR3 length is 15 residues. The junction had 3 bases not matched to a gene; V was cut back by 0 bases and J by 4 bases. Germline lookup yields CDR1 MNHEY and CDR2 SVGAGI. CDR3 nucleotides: TGTGCCAGCAGTTACTCGGCTAGCGGATACAATGAGCAGTTCTTC. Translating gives CASSYSASGYNEQFF.

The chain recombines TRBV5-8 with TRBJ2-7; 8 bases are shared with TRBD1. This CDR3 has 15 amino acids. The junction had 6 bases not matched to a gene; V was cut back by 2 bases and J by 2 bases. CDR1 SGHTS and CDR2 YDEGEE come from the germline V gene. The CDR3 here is CASSFSGQGPYEQYF. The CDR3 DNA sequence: TGTGCCAGCAGCTTTTCAGGACAGGGACCCTACGAGCAGTACTTC. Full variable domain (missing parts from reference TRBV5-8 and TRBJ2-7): EAGVTQSPTHLIKTRGQQATLRCSPISGHTSVYWYQQALGLGLQFLLWYDEGEERNRGNFPPRFSGRQFPNYSSELNVNALELEDSALYLCASSFSGQGPYEQYFGPGTRLTVT.

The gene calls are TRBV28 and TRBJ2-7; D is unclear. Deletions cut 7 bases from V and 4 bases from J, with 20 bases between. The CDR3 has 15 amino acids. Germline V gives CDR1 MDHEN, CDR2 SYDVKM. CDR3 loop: CASTHVGQSRYEQYF. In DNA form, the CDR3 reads TGTGCCAGCACCCATGTCGGTCAAAGCCGTTACGAGCAGTACTTC.

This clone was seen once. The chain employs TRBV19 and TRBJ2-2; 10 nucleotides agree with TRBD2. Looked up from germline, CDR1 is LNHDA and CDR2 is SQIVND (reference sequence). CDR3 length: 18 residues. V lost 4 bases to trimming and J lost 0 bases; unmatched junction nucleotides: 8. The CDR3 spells CASSRTSGAFANTGELFF. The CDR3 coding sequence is TGTGCCAGTAGTAGGACTAGCGGAGCGTTCGCGAACACCGGGGAGCTGTTTTTT.

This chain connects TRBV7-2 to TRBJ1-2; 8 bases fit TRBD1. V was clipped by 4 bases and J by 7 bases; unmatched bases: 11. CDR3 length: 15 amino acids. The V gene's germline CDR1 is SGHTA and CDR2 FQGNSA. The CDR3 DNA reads TGTGCCAGCAGCTCTAAGACAGGGGCCGCCGGTGGCTACACCTTC. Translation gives CASSSKTGAAGGYTF. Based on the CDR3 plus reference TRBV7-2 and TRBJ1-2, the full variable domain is GAGVSQSPSNKVTEKGKDVELRCDPISGHTALYWYRQSLGQGLEFLIYFQGNSAPDKSGLPSDRFSAERTGGSVSTLTIQRTQQEDSAVYLCASSSKTGAAGGYTFGSGTRLTVV.

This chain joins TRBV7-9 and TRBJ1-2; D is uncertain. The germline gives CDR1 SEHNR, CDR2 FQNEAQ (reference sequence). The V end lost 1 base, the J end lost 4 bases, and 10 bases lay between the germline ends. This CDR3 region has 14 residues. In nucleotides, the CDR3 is TGTGCCAGCAGCTTAGAAGGAATGGGCTATGGCTACACCTTC. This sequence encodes CASSLEGMGYGYTF.

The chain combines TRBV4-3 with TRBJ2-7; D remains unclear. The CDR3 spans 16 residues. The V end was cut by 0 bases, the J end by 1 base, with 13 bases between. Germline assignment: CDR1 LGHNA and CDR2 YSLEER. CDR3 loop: CASSQDSAGASYEQYF. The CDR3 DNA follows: TGCGCCAGCAGCCAAGATTCGGCAGGAGCTTCCTACGAGCAGTACTTC.

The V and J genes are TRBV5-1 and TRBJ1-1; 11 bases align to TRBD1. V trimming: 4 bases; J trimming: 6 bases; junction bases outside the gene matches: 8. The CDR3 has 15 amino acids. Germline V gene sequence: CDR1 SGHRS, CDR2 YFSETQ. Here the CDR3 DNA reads TGCGCCAGCAGCCCTACCCCGGGACAGGGGGCTGAAGCTTTCTTT. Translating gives CASSPTPGQGAEAFF.

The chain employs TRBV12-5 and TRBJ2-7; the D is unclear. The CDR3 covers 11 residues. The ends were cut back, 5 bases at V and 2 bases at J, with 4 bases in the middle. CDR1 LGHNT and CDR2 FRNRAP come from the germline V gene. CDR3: CASGLTYEQYF. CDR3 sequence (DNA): TGTGCTAGTGGTCTAACCTACGAGCAGTACTTC.

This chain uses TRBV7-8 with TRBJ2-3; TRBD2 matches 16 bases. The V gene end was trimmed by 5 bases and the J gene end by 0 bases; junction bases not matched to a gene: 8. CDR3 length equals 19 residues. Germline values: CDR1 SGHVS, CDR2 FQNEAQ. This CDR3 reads CASSLGLAGGPKSTDTQYF. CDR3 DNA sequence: TGTGCCAGCAGCCTGGGACTAGCGGGGGGGCCGAAAAGCACAGATACGCAGTATTTT.

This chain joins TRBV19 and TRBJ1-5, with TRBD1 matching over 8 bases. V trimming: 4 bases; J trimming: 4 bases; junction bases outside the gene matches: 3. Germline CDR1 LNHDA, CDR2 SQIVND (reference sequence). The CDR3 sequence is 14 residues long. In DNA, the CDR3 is TGTGCCAGTAGTAGGCAGGGGGCGAATCAGCCCCAGCATTTT. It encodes CASSRQGANQPQHF.

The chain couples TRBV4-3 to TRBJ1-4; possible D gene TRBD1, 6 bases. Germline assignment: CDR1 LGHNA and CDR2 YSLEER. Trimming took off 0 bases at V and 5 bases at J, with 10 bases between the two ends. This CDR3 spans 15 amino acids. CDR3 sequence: CASSQETGQNEKLFF. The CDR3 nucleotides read TGCGCCAGCAGCCAAGAGACAGGACAGAATGAAAAACTGTTTTTT.

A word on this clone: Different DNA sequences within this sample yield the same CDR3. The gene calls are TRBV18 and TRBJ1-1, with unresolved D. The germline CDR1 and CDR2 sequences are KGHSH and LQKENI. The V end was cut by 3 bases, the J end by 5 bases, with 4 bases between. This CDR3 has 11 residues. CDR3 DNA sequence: TGTGCCAGCTCACCCGGAACTGAAGCTTTCTTT. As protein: CASSPGTEAFF.

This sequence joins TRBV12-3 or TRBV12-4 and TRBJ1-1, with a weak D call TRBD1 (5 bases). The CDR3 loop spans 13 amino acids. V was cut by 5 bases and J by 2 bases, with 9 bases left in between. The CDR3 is CASSPQVNTEAFF. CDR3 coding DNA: TGTGCCAGCAGTCCACAGGTAAACACTGAAGCTTTCTTT.

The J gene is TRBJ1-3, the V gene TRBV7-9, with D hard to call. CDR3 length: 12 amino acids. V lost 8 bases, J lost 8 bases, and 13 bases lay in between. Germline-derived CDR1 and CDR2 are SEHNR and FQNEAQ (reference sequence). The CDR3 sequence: CASSGLGDTIYF. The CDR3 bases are TGTGCCAGCTCCGGTCTTGGGGACACCATATATTTT.

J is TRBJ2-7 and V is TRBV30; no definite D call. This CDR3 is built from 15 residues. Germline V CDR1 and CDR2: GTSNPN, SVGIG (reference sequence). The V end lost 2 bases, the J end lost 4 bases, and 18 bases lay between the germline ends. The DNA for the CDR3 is TGTGCCTGGAGTATTATAGGGTCAAGTAGTTACGAGCAGTACTTC. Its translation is CAWSIIGSSSYEQYF.

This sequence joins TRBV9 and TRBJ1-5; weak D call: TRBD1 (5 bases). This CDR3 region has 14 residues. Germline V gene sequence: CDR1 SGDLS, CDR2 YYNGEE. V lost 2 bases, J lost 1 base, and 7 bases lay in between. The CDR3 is CASSVGGSNQPQHF. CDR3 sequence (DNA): TGTGCCAGCAGCGTGGGGGGGAGCAATCAGCCCCAGCATTTT.

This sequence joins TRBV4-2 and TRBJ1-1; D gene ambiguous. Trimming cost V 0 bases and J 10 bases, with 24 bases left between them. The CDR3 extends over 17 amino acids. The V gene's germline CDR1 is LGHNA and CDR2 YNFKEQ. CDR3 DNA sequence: TGTGCCAGCAGCCAAGAATTTCGAGAGGGATCGACCTCGTTAGCTTTCTTT. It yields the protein CASSQEFREGSTSLAFF.

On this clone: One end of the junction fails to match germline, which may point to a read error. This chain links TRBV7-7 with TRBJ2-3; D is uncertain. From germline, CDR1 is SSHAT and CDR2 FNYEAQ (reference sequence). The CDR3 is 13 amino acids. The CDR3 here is CASSLMGTDTQYF. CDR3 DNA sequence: TGTGCTAGCAGCTTAATGGGCACAGATACGCAGTATTTT.

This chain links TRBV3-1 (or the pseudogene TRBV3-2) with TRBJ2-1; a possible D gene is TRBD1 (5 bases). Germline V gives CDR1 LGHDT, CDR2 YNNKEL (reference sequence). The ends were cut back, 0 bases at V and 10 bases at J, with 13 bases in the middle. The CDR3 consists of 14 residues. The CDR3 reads CASSQEFRTWEQFF. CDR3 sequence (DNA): TGTGCCAGCAGCCAAGAATTCAGGACATGGGAGCAGTTCTTC.

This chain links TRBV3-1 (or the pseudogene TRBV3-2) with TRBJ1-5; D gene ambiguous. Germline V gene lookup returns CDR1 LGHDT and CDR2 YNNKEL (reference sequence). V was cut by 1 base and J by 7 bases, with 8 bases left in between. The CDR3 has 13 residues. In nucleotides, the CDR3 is TGTGCCAGCAGCCAAGGACAACGGCAGCCCCAGCATTTT. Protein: CASSQGQRQPQHF.

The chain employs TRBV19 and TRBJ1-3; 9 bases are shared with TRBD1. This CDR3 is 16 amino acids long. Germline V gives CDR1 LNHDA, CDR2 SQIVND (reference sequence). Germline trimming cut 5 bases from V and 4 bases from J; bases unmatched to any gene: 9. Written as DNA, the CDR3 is TGTGCCAGTAGTCTAAGGACAGGGGCCTCAGGAAACACCATATATTTT. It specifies CASSLRTGASGNTIYF.

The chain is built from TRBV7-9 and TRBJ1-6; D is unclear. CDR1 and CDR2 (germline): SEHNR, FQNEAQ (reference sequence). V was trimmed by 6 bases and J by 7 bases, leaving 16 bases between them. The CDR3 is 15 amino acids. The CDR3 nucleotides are TGTGCCAGCAGTCCGGGTGGAGCGGGGAATTCACCCCTCCACTTT. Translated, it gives CASSPGGAGNSPLHF.

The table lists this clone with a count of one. The CDR3 spells CASSLTSGRAAYEQYF. The CDR3 DNA is TGTGCCAGCAGCTTGACTAGCGGGAGGGCCGCGTACGAGCAGTACTTC. This sequence joins TRBV7-2 and TRBJ2-7; TRBD2 matches at 14 bases. The CDR3 has 16 amino acids. Trimming cost V 3 bases and J 4 bases; bases outside gene matches: 5. Germline CDR1 is SGHTA and CDR2 is FQGNSA.